The rows below give T cell receptor beta chains drawn from one sample of a study of CD39 and CD103 CD8 tumor-infiltrating T cells. Some clones are missing from TCRdb's copy, which holds only in-frame ones; the method was immunoSEQ multiplex PCR. The sample carries more than 15,000 clones, around nine tenths recorded once. Material: CD8+ T cells sorted from blood. The source of these receptors is a human donor with head and neck squamous cell carcinoma. Both conserved end residues are part of each CDR3. The D gene is left open where the match is weak. Part of the rows lack a size; the others show once, few, many or a class for expanded clones.

D gene	V gene	clone size	J gene	CDR3 protein	CDR3 DNA
.	TRBV27	.	TRBJ1-5	CASSLSGAQPQHF	TGTGCCAGCAGTTTAAGTGGTGCGCAGCCCCAGCATTTT
.	TRBV19	once	TRBJ1-2	CASSPTGTYSEGYTF	TGTGCCAGTAGTCCCACAGGAACATATTCAGAGGGCTACACCTTC
.	TRBV27	.	TRBJ1-5	CASSFGVSNQPQHF	TGTGCCAGCAGTTTCGGAGTTAGCAATCAGCCCCAGCATTTT
TRBD2	TRBV27	.	TRBJ2-1	CASSSPGLAGGYNEQFF	TGTGCCAGCAGTTCCCCGGGACTAGCGGGGGGGTACAATGAGCAGTTCTTC
TRBD1	TRBV19	.	TRBJ1-2	CASSLSTGNYGYTF	TGTGCCAGTAGTCTCTCGACAGGGAACTATGGCTACACCTTC
TRBD1	TRBV29-1	.	TRBJ1-1	CSVDDRQGISEAFF	TGCAGCGTTGACGACCGACAGGGGATATCTGAAGCTTTCTTT
.	TRBV7-3	.	TRBJ1-2	CASSLGGGGGYTF	TGTGCCAGCAGCTTAGGTGGGGGTGGCGGCTACACCTTC
.	TRBV7-8	.	TRBJ2-5	CATARGETQYF	TGTGCCACCGCTCGAGGCGAGACCCAGTACTTC
TRBD1	TRBV9	.	TRBJ1-2	CASSVVRGHRTGFFDGYTF	TGTGCCAGCAGCGTAGTGAGGGGGCACCGGACAGGTTTTTTTGATGGCTACACCTTC
.	TRBV9	.	TRBJ2-1	CASSPRPPAAWEEQFF	TGTGCCAGCAGCCCCCGACCCCCGGCTGCCTGGGAGGAGCAGTTCTTC
.	TRBV27	.	TRBJ2-1	CASSPGHKSSSYNEQFF	TGTGCCAGCAGCCCAGGACACAAGTCGAGCTCCTACAATGAGCAGTTCTTC
.	TRBV6-6	.	TRBJ2-7	CASSYLEGYNSYEQYF	TGTGCCAGCAGTTACCTCGAGGGATACAATTCCTACGAGCAGTACTTC
.	TRBV7-2	.	TRBJ2-7	CASSLPQGLEQYF	TGTGCCAGCAGCTTACCACAGGGCCTCGAGCAGTACTTC
.	TRBV4-1	once	TRBJ2-2	CASSQELGGTGELFF	TGCGCCAGCAGCCAAGAGTTGGGCGGCACCGGGGAGCTGTTTTTT
.	TRBV19	.	TRBJ1-6	CASSAVDSQNSPLHF	TGTGCCAGTAGTGCCGTCGACAGTCAGAATTCACCCCTCCACTTT
TRBD1	TRBV15	.	TRBJ1-2	CATSRDRMTGLGGYTF	TGTGCCACCAGCAGAGATAGAATGACAGGGCTGGGTGGCTACACCTTC
.	TRBV5-1	once	TRBJ1-2	CASSLDSGYGYTF	TGCGCCAGCAGCTTGGACAGTGGCTATGGCTACACCTTC
.	TRBV15	.	TRBJ1-2	CATSGTYRVPNYGYTF	TGTGCCACCAGCGGAACGTACAGGGTCCCTAACTATGGCTACACCTTC
.	TRBV7-8	.	TRBJ2-7	CASSQGTYEQYF	TGTGCCAGCTCGCAGGGGACCTACGAGCAGTACTTC
.	TRBV5-1	few	TRBJ1-1	CASRQGNTEAFF	TGCGCCAGCAGACAGGGGAACACTGAAGCTTTCTTT
.	TRBV5-1	.	TRBJ2-3	CASSLVSDTQYF	TGCGCCAGCAGCTTGGTGTCAGATACGCAGTATTTT
.	TRBV27	.	TRBJ1-1	CASSLGYGWNTEAFF	TGTGCCAGCAGTTTGGGCTATGGCTGGAACACTGAAGCTTTCTTT
.	TRBV28	.	TRBJ2-5	CASSRRFLETQYF	TGTGCCAGCAGTCGCAGGTTTCTGGAGACCCAGTACTTC
.	TRBV25-1	.	TRBJ2-3	CASSESPGVDTQYF	TGTGCCAGCAGTGAATCCCCTGGGGTGGATACGCAGTATTTT
.	TRBV6-5	.	TRBJ2-1	CASSYSGNEQFF	TGTGCCAGCAGTTACTCGGGCAATGAGCAGTTCTTC
.	TRBV2	.	TRBJ2-4	CAGLWDRGYF	TGTGCCGGCCTTTGGGACCGGGGCTACTTC
.	TRBV5-8	.	TRBJ2-7	CASSARDTSYEQYF	TGTGCCAGCAGCGCCCGGGACACCTCCTACGAGCAGTACTTC
.	TRBV19	once	TRBJ2-5	CASSMLYQGATETQYF	TGTGCCAGTAGTATGCTGTACCAGGGAGCCACGGAGACCCAGTACTTC